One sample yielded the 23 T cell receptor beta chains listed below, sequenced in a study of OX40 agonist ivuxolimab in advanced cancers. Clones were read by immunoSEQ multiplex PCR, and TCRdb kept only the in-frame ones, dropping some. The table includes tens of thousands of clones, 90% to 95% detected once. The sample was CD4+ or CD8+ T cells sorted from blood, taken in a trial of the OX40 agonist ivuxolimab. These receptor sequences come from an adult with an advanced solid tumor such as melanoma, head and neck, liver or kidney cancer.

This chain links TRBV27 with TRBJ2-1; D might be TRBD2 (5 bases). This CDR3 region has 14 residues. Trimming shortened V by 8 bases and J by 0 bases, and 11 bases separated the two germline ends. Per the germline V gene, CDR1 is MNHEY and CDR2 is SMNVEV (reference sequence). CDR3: CASWKRSSYNEQFF. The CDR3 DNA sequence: TGTGCCAGCTGGAAGCGGAGCTCCTACAATGAGCAGTTCTTC.

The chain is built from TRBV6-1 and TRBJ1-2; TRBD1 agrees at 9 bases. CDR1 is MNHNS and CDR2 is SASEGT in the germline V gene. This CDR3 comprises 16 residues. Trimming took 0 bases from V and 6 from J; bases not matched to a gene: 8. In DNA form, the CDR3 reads TGTGCCAGCAGTGAAGCGCCGGGACAGGGCAAAAATGGCTACACCTTC. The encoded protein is CASSEAPGQGKNGYTF.

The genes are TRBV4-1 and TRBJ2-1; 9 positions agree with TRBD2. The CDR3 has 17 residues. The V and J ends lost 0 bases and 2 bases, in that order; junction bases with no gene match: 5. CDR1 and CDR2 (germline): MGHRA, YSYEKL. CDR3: CASSQEVASGTYNEQFF. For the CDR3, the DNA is TGCGCCAGCAGCCAAGAGGTTGCTAGCGGGACCTACAATGAGCAGTTCTTC.

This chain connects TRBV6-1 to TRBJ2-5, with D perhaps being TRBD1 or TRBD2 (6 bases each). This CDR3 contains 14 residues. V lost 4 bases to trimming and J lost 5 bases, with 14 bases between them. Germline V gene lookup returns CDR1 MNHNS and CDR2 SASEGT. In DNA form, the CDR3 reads TGTGCCAGCAGTGGGGCAGGGGCGGGGGAGACCCAGTACTTC. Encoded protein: CASSGAGAGETQYF.

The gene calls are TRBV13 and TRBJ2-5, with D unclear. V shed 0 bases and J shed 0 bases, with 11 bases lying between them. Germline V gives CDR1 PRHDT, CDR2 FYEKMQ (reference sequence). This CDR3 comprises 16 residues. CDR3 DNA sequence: TGTGCCAGCAGCTTAGGTTCCCGCGGTAACCAAGAGACCCAGTACTTC. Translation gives CASSLGSRGNQETQYF.

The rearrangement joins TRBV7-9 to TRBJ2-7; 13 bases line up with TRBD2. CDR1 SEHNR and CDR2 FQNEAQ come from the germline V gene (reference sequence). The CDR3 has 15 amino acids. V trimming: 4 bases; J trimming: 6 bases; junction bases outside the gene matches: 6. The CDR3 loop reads CASSSGGLAGIEQYF. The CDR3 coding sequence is TGTGCCAGCAGCTCAGGGGGACTAGCGGGAATCGAGCAGTACTTC.

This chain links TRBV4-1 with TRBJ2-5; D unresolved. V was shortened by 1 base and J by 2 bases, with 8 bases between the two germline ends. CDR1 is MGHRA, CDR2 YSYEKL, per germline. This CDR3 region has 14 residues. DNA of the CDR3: TGCGCCAGCAGCCAAGTTGAAAGGCAAGAGACCCAGTACTTC. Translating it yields CASSQVERQETQYF.

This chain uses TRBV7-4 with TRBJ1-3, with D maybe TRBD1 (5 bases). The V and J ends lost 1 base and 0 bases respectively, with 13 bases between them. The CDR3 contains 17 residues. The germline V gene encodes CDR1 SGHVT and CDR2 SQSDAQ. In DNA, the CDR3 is TGTGCCAGCAGCTTAGAGTCCGACAGACCCTCTGGAAACACCATATATTTT. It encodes CASSLESDRPSGNTIYF.

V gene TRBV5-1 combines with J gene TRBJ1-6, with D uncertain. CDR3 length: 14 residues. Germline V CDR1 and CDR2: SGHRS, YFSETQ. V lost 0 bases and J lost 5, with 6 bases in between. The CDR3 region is CASSLGADNSPLHF. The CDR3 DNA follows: TGCGCCAGCAGCTTGGGAGCCGATAATTCACCCCTCCACTTT.

CDR3 nucleotide sequence: TGCGCCAGCAGCTTGGACGGGAGGCCGTACAATGAGCAGTTCTTC. Translation: CASSLDGRPYNEQFF. The chain uses TRBV5-1 and TRBJ2-1; TRBD2 matches 7 bases. The V segment lost 0 bases and the J segment 4 bases; nucleotides outside the gene matches: 4. Germline V lookup: CDR1 SGHRS, CDR2 YFSETQ. The CDR3 has 15 amino acids.

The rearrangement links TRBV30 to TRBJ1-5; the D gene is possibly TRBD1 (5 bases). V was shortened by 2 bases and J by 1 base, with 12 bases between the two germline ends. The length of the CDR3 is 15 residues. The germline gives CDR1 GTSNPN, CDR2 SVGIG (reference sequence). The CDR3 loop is CAWSSPGPSNQPQHF. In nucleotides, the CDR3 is TGTGCCTGGAGTTCCCCGGGACCGAGCAATCAGCCCCAGCATTTT. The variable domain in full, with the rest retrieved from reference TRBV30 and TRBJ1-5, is SQTIHQWPATLVQPVGSPLSLECTVEGTSNPNLYWYRQAAGRGLQLLFYSVGIGQISSEVPQNLSASRPQDRQFILSSKKLLLSDSGFYLCAWSSPGPSNQPQHFGDGTRLSIL.

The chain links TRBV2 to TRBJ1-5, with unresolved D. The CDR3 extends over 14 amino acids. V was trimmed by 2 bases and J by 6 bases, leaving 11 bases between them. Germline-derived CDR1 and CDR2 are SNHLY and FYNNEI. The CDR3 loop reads CASSEIDRSQPQHF. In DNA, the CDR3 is TGTGCCAGCAGTGAAATCGATCGTAGTCAGCCCCAGCATTTT. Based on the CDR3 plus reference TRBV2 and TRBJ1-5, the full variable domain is EPEVTQTPSHQVTQMGQEVILRCVPISNHLYFYWYRQILGQKVEFLVSFYNNEISEKSEIFDDQFSVERPDGSNFTLKIRSTKLEDSAMYFCASSEIDRSQPQHFGDGTRLSIL.

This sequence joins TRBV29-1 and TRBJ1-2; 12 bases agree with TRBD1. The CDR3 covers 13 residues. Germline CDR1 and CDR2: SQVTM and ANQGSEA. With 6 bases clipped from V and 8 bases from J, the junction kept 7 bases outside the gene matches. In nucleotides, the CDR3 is TGCAGCGTGGGACAGGGGGCGTCAAGGGGCTACACCTTC. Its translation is CSVGQGASRGYTF.

CDR3 protein: CASSLEGHDSTDTQYF. The DNA for the CDR3 is TGCGCCAGCAGCTTGGAGGGACACGACAGCACAGATACGCAGTATTTT. The chain carries TRBV5-1 and TRBJ2-3; D is possibly TRBD1 (6 bases). Germline loops: CDR1 SGHRS, CDR2 YFSETQ. V lost 0 bases and J 0 bases, leaving 11 bases between the germline ends. The CDR3 has 16 amino acids.

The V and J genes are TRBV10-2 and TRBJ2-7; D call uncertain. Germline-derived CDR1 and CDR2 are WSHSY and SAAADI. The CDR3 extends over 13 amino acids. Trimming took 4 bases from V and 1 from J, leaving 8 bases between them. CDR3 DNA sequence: TGCGCCAGCAGTGCCCTTGAATCCTACGAGCAGTACTTC. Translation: CASSALESYEQYF.

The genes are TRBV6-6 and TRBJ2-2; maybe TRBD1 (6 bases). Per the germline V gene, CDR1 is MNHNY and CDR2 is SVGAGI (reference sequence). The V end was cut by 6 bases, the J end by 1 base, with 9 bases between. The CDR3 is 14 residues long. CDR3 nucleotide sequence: TGTGCCAGCAGCCGGGGACAGAACACCGGGGAGCTGTTTTTT. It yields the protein CASSRGQNTGELFF.

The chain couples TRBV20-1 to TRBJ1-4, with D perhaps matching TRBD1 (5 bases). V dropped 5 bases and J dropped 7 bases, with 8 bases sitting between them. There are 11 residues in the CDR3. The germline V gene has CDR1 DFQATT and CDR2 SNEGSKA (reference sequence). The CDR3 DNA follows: TGCAGTGCTTGGGGGGGTGAAAAACTGTTTTTT. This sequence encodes CSAWGGEKLFF.

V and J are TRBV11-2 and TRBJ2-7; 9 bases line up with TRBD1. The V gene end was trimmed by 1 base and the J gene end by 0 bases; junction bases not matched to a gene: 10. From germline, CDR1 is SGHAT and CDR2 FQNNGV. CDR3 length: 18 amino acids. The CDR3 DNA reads TGTGCCAGCAGCTTAGTAATGTTTGGGGGACAGGGCTCCTACGAGCAGTACTTC. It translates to CASSLVMFGGQGSYEQYF.

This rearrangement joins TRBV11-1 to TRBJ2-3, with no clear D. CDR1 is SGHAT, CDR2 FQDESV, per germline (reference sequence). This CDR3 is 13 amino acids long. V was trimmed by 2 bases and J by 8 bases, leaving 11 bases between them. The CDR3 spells CASSLSRDGTQYF. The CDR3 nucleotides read TGTGCCAGCAGCTTAAGCCGAGACGGTACGCAGTATTTT.

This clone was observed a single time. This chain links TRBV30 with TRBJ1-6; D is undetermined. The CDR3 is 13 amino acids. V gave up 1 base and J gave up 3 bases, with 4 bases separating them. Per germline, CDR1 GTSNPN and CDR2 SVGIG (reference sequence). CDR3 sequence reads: CAWSGVYNSPLHF. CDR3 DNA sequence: TGTGCCTGGAGTGGAGTCTATAATTCACCCCTCCACTTT.

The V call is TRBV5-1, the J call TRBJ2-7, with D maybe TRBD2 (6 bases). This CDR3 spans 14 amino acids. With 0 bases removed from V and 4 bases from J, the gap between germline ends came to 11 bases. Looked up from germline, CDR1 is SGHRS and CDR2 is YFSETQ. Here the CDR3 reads CASSLVPGEYEQYF. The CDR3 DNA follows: TGCGCCAGCAGCTTGGTTCCGGGAGAATACGAGCAGTACTTC.

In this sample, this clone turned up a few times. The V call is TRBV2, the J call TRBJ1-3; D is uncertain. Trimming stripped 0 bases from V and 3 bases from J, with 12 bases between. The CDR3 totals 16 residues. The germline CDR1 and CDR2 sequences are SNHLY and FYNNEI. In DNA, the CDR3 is TGTGCCAGCAGTGAAGCGTTTTTTGGGAGTGGAAACACCATATATTTT. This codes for CASSEAFFGSGNTIYF.

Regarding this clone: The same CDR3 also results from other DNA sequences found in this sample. CDR3 loop: CASSLESSSYEQYF. The CDR3 bases are TGCGCCAGCAGCTTGGAATCGAGCTCCTACGAGCAGTACTTC. The rearrangement uses TRBV5-1 and TRBJ2-7; the D is unclear. Trimming removed 0 bases from V and 0 bases from J, with 7 bases in between. This CDR3 has 14 amino acids. Germline V gene sequence: CDR1 SGHRS, CDR2 YFSETQ.